One and the same sample provided the 21 T cell receptor beta chains below, sequenced in a study of cytomegalovirus exposure and HLA in healthy donors. Here immunoSEQ multiplex PCR was the method, and the copy in TCRdb shows in-frame clones only, minus some. The table lists tens of thousands of clones, about 92% of them singletons. What was sequenced was PBMCs. All receptors derive from a man in his late teens or twenties in good health and CMV-seronegative.

The rearrangement links TRBV7-8 to TRBJ1-5; D is unclear. The length of the CDR3 is 15 residues. Germline assignment: CDR1 SGHVS and CDR2 FQNEAQ. The germline V and J ends were trimmed by 1 base and 0 bases, with 7 bases remaining between them. CDR3 amino acids: CASSLESYSNQPQHF. DNA of the CDR3: TGTGCCAGCAGCTTAGAGAGTTATAGCAATCAGCCCCAGCATTTT.

The chain joins TRBV4-2 to TRBJ2-7; D not certain. Germline CDR1 LGHNA, CDR2 YNFKEQ. CDR3 length: 14 amino acids. V was pared by 1 base and J by 2 bases, with 9 bases between. The CDR3 here is CASSQGLIPYEQYF. In nucleotides, the CDR3 is TGTGCCAGCAGCCAAGGACTTATTCCCTACGAGCAGTACTTC.

This clone has more than one count but fewer than ten. V is TRBV7-9 and J is TRBJ2-7, with D maybe TRBD1 (6 bases). Per the germline V gene, CDR1 is SEHNR and CDR2 is FQNEAQ (reference sequence). Trimming left V 5 bases short and J 3 bases short, with 20 bases between. The CDR3 is 16 amino acids. The CDR3 coding sequence is TGTGCCAGCAGCCAGCTGGAAGGGGGTCTTTTCTACGAGCAGTACTTC. As protein: CASSQLEGGLFYEQYF.

This sequence joins TRBV27 and TRBJ2-1; 12 bases fit TRBD2. CDR1 and CDR2 (germline): MNHEY, SMNVEV (reference sequence). This CDR3 comprises 15 residues. With 5 bases clipped from V and 5 bases from J, the junction kept 4 bases outside the gene matches. The CDR3 region has the DNA TGTGCCAGCAGTGCCGGGACTAGCGGGCACAATGAGCAGTTCTTC. It yields the protein CASSAGTSGHNEQFF.

J is TRBJ1-2 and V is TRBV9; the match to TRBD1 covers 11 bases. The junction had 8 bases not matched to a gene; V was cut back by 3 bases and J by 4 bases. The CDR3 has 16 residues. Germline V gene sequence: CDR1 SGDLS, CDR2 YYNGEE. CDR3 DNA sequence: TGTGCCAGCAGCGCCGGGACAGGGGGGAGTCTCTATGGCTACACCTTC. This translates into CASSAGTGGSLYGYTF.

The chain has TRBV5-1 and TRBJ1-2; TRBD1 matches at 8 bases. From germline, CDR1 is SGHRS and CDR2 YFSETQ. The V and J ends lost 3 bases and 10 bases, in that order; junction bases with no gene match: 8. This CDR3 spans 13 amino acids. CDR3 sequence: CASSWGQETSYTF. CDR3 coding DNA: TGCGCCAGCAGCTGGGGACAGGAGACTTCCTACACCTTC.

The V call is TRBV5-1, the J call TRBJ1-4; D unresolved. Trimming cost V 0 bases and J 5 bases, with 5 bases left between them. Germline V gene data show CDR1 as SGHRS and CDR2 as YFSETQ. This CDR3 spans 13 amino acids. The DNA for the CDR3 is TGCGCCAGCAGCTTGGCCGGGAATGAAAAACTGTTTTTT. Protein: CASSLAGNEKLFF. Filled out from reference TRBV5-1 and TRBJ1-4, the complete variable domain reads KAGVTQTPRYLIKTRGQQVTLSCSPISGHRSVSWYQQTPGQGLQFLFEYFSETQRNKGNFPGRFSGRQFSNSRSEMNVSTLELGDSALYLCASSLAGNEKLFFGSGTQLSVL.

This rearrangement joins TRBV6-5 to TRBJ2-1; no reliable D call. This CDR3 comprises 13 residues. Trimming left V 6 bases short and J 0 bases short, with 6 bases between. Germline V gene data show CDR1 as MNHEY and CDR2 as SVGAGI. CDR3 residues: CASSQVSYNEQFF. CDR3 bases: TGTGCCAGCAGCCAGGTCTCCTACAATGAGCAGTTCTTC.

CDR3 amino acids: CAISDLSGAYNEQFF. The CDR3 DNA reads TGTGCCATCAGTGATCTCTCGGGGGCCTACAATGAGCAGTTCTTC. The chain employs TRBV10-3 and TRBJ2-1; tentatively, D is TRBD2 (6 bases). Germline V CDR1 and CDR2: ENHRY, SYGVKD. The CDR3 spans 15 residues. With 3 bases removed from V and 2 bases from J, the gap between germline ends came to 11 bases.

The table lists this clone with a count of one. The rearrangement joins TRBV5-1 to TRBJ1-1; 7 bases are a match to TRBD1. CDR3 length: 17 amino acids. The J segment lost 2 bases and the V segment lost 3 bases, leaving 13 bases of the junction unmatched. CDR1 and CDR2 from the germline V gene are SGHRS and YFSETQ. DNA for the CDR3: TGCGCCAGCAGCTCAAACCCAGGGACAGCCACTAACACTGAAGCTTTCTTT. This sequence encodes CASSSNPGTATNTEAFF. The complete variable domain, with remaining parts taken from reference TRBV5-1 and TRBJ1-1, reads KAGVTQTPRYLIKTRGQQVTLSCSPISGHRSVSWYQQTPGQGLQFLFEYFSETQRNKGNFPGRFSGRQFSNSRSEMNVSTLELGDSALYLCASSSNPGTATNTEAFFGQGTRLTVV.

CDR3 sequence (DNA): TGTGCCAGTCCGGGACAGGGCGCTGAAGCTTTCTTT. It yields the protein CASPGQGAEAFF. The V call is TRBV6-1, the J call TRBJ1-1; 9 bases are shared with TRBD1. Germline values: CDR1 MNHNS, CDR2 SASEGT. Trimming cost V 9 bases and J 6 bases; bases outside gene matches: 5. The CDR3 is 12 residues long.

The chain links TRBV27 to TRBJ2-2, with 9 nucleotides matching TRBD1. V dropped 0 bases and J dropped 1; count of bases not matched to a gene: 6. This CDR3 has 18 residues. The V gene's germline CDR1 is MNHEY and CDR2 SMNVEV (reference sequence). The CDR3 reads CASSLSGDRVKNTGELFF. Here the CDR3 DNA reads TGTGCCAGCAGTTTATCAGGGGACAGGGTAAAGAACACCGGGGAGCTGTTTTTT.

In regard to this clone: A junction boundary mismatches the germline segment, possibly from a read error. The rearrangement uses TRBV7-7 and TRBJ2-5; 9 positions agree with TRBD1. In germline, CDR1 is SSHAT, CDR2 FNYEAQ (reference sequence). This CDR3 is built from 13 residues. CDR3: CASSPGQGETQYF. The CDR3 bases are TGTGCTAGCAGTCCCGGACAGGGGGAGACCCAGTACTTC.

The chain combines TRBV7-6 with TRBJ2-3; 8 positions agree with TRBD1. The V gene's germline CDR1 is SGHVS and CDR2 FNYEAQ. V lost 4 bases to trimming and J lost 3 bases; unmatched junction nucleotides: 6. The CDR3 loop spans 15 amino acids. The DNA of the CDR3 is TGTGCCAGCAGCTCACAGGGGGTGGTAACAGATACGCAGTATTTT. It yields the protein CASSSQGVVTDTQYF.

V usage is TRBV27 and J usage is TRBJ2-1; 7 bases line up with TRBD2. CDR1 and CDR2 from the germline V gene are MNHEY and SMNVEV (reference sequence). V gave up 10 bases and J gave up 5 bases; unmatched junction bases: 11. This CDR3 is built from 14 residues. CDR3 region: CATRRGGVNNEQFF. As DNA, the CDR3 is TGTGCCACCCGTCGGGGAGGGGTTAACAATGAGCAGTTCTTC.

The chain is built from TRBV19 and TRBJ1-2; 7 bases line up with TRBD1. V was clipped by 4 bases and J by 2 bases; unmatched bases: 1. Germline V lookup: CDR1 LNHDA, CDR2 SQIVND (reference sequence). The CDR3 sequence is 13 residues long. The CDR3 sequence is CASSKTGNYGYTF. In DNA form, the CDR3 reads TGTGCCAGTAGTAAGACAGGGAACTATGGCTACACCTTC.

This chain connects TRBV2 to TRBJ2-7; D is possibly TRBD2 (5 bases). Trimming left V 7 bases short and J 0 bases short, with 13 bases between. This CDR3 has 14 amino acids. Germline V gene data show CDR1 as SNHLY and CDR2 as FYNNEI. CDR3 protein: CASMDWTYSYEQYF. In nucleotides, the CDR3 is TGTGCCAGCATGGACTGGACCTACTCCTACGAGCAGTACTTC.

The rearrangement uses TRBV7-3 and TRBJ2-2; possible D gene TRBD2, 5 bases. In germline, CDR1 is SGHTA, CDR2 FQGTGA. The CDR3 has 12 residues. V lost 10 bases to trimming and J lost 8 bases, with 14 bases between them. In nucleotides, the CDR3 is TGTGCCACAAGCCGGCCGGGAGGGGAGCTGTTTTTT. It specifies CATSRPGGELFF.

The chain joins TRBV6-5 to TRBJ2-7, with TRBD1 matching over 7 bases. Trimming removed 2 bases from V and 3 bases from J; junction bases left unmatched: 7. The CDR3 totals 15 residues. CDR1 is MNHEY, CDR2 SVGAGI, per germline. The CDR3 sequence is CASSYRVSGGYEQYF. CDR3 coding DNA: TGTGCCAGCAGTTACAGGGTTTCAGGGGGCTACGAGCAGTACTTC.

CDR3 sequence (DNA): TGTGCCAGCAGCATACGCGTAGGAGACTCTGGAAACACCATATATTTT. Its protein is CASSIRVGDSGNTIYF. The rearrangement links TRBV4-2 to TRBJ1-3, with D uncertain. The CDR3 has 16 residues. The V gene's germline CDR1 is LGHNA and CDR2 YNFKEQ. Trimming took off 5 bases at V and 0 bases at J, with 14 bases between the two ends.

The chain joins TRBV7-3 to TRBJ2-1; possible D gene TRBD2, 7 bases. CDR3 length: 16 residues. The germline V gene encodes CDR1 SGHTA and CDR2 FQGTGA. V lost 2 bases and J lost 2, with 13 bases in between. The CDR3 loop is CASSLGGLAAYNEQFF. Written as DNA, the CDR3 is TGTGCCAGCAGCTTAGGGGGGCTAGCGGCCTACAATGAGCAGTTCTTC.